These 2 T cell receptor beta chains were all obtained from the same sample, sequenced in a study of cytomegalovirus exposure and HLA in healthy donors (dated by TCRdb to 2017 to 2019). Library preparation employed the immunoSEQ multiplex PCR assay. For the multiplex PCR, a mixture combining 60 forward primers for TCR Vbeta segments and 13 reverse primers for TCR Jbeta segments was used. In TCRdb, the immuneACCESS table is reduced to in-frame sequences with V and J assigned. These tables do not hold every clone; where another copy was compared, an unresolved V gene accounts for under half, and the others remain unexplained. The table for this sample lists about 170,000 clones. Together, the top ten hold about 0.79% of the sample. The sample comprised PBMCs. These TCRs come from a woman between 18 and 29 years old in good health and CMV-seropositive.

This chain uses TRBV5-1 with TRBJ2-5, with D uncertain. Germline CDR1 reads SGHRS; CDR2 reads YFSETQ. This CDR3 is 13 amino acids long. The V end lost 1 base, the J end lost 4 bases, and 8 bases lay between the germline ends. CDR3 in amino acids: CASSLWSSETQYF. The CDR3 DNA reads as TGCGCCAGCAGCTTGTGGAGCTCAGAGACCCAGTACTTC.

Here the CDR3 DNA reads TGTGCCAGTAGTGCGGGACAGGGTAAAGATGGCTACACCTTC. Encoded protein: CASSAGQGKDGYTF. The gene calls are TRBV19 and TRBJ1-2, with 9 bases aligning to TRBD1. This CDR3 comprises 14 residues. V lost 5 bases and J lost 6; bases outside the gene matches: 7. Germline CDR1 reads LNHDA; CDR2 reads SQIVND (reference sequence).